These 3 T cell receptor beta chains came from one sample sequenced in a study of T cells in Graves' hyperthyroidism and ophthalmopathy. The investigators amplified TCR beta CDR3 regions from RNA transcripts. First-round RT-PCR with HTBI primers amplified the TCR CDR3 region. One entry per CDR3 protein results from TCRdb running MiXCR on the multiplex PCR reads. There are fewer than 700,000 distinct CDR3 sequences in the sample; around 15% occur only once, and 3.8% lies in the top ten. Specimen: blood. These receptors were taken from a woman in her 30s with Graves' hyperthyroidism.

V gene TRBV6-1 combines with J gene TRBJ2-7; 7 bases align to TRBD2. The CDR3 spans 16 residues. Germline trimming cut 4 bases from V and 3 bases from J; bases unmatched to any gene: 12. Germline V gene lookup returns CDR1 MNHNS and CDR2 SASEGT. CDR3 sequence reads: CASSAFSGTIDYEQYF. For the CDR3, the DNA is TGTGCCAGCAGTGCATTTTCCGGGACTATCGACTACGAGCAGTACTTC.

This clonotype has just a few counts. The chain recombines TRBV19 with TRBJ2-4, with D uncertain. Looked up from germline, CDR1 is LNHDA and CDR2 is SQIVND (reference sequence). V was clipped by 5 bases and J by 0 bases, with 11 bases between them. This CDR3 has 15 amino acids. The CDR3: CASSDRLIAKNIQYF. CDR3 DNA: TGTGCCAGTAGTGACCGTCTTATAGCCAAAAACATTCAGTACTTC.

This sequence joins TRBV28 and TRBJ1-2; 12 nucleotides agree with TRBD1. Germline V gene lookup returns CDR1 MDHEN and CDR2 SYDVKM. This CDR3 has 16 residues. V dropped 5 bases and J dropped 7; count of bases not matched to a gene: 11. CDR3 sequence reads: CASSPTGTGGRGGYTF. CDR3 nucleotides: TGTGCCAGCAGTCCCACCGGGACAGGGGGCCGGGGTGGCTACACCTTC.